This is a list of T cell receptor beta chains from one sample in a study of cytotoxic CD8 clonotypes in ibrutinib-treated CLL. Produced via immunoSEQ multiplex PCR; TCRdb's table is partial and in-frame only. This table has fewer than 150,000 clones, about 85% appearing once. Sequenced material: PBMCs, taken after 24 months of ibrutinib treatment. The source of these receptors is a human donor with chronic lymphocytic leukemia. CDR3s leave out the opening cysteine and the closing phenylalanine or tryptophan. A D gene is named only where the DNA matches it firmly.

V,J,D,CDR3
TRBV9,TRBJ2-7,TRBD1,ASSGRDSTYEQY
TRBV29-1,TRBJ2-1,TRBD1,SVGATGGSLDEQF
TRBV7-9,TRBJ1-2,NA,ASSPRVVAGSGYT
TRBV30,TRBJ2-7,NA,AWYPPPGGSYEQY
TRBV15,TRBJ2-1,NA,ATSTRGLSSYNEQF
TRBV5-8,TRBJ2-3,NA,ASSLLSADTQY
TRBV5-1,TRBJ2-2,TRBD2,ASSFKGTTTNTGELF
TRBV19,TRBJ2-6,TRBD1,ASRDRGPAAGANVLT
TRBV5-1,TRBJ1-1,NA,ASSDRLNTEAF
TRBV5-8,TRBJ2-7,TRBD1,ASSSTGAYEQY
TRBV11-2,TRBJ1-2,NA,ASSLMGGNGYGYT
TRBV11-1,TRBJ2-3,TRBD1,ASSPQGFNTDTQY
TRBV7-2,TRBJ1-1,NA,ASSLLQTNTEAF
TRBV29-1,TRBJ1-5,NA,SAMVGAGDQPQH
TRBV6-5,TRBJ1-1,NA,ASSYSNGAPEAF
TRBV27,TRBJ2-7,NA,ASSLQGRWEQY
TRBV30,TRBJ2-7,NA,AWRSIYEQY
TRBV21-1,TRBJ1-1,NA,ASKEREGRTEAF
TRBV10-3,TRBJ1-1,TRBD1,ATNNRDRTEAF
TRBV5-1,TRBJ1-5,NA,ASSWVPNQPQH
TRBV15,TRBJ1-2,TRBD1,ATSRATGTGNNGYT
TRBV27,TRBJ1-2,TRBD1,ASSLSPGQSYGYT
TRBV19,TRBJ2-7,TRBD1,ASRTGSNSYEQY
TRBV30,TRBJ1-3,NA,ACRLWNTIY
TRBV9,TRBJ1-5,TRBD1,ASSETGFSQPQH
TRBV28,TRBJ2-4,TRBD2,ASTTGGWENIQY
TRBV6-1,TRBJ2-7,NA,ASSGDGPYEQY
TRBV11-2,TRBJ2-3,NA,ASSDQIGPLDTQY
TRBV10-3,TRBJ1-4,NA,AISEPRNEKLF
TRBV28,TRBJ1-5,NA,ASSSRAAVNQPQH
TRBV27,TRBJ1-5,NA,ASSFRWGNQPQH
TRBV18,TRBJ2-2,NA,ASSLDRYEFGGELF
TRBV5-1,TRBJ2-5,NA,ASSPYPPETQY
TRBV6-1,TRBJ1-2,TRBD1,ASSERQGGIDGYT
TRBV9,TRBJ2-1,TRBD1,ASSAQGAHFDNEQF
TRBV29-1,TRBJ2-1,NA,SVVSWRSNEQF
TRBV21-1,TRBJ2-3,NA,ARREGDARDTQY
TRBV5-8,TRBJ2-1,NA,ASSLGVSNEQF
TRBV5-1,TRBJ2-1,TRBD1,ASSYTGATEQF
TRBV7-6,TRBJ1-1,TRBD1,ASSLVSTGGQGTEAF
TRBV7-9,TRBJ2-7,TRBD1,ASSPDRVDEQY
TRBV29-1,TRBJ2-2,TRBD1,SAVQGAFTGELF
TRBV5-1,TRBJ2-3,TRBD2,ASSPLAGSTDTQY
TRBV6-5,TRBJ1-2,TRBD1,ASWDPGQGNYGYT
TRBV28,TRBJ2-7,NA,ASSLVAEESEQY
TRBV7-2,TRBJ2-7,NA,ASSQSAWAYEQY